These 11 T cell receptor beta chains share one sample of origin, sequenced in a study of cytomegalovirus exposure and HLA in healthy donors. Primers: 60 Vbeta forward and 13 Jbeta reverse. The assay was immunoSEQ multiplex PCR, and TCRdb's table has in-frame clones only and misses some. Of about 160,000 clones listed, roughly 77% are singletons. The material sequenced was PBMCs. Every receptor here comes from a woman in her forties in good health and CMV-seropositive.

This clone was recorded only once. The rearrangement uses TRBV6-5 and TRBJ2-1; TRBD1 matches 7 bases. Germline V gene lookup returns CDR1 MNHEY and CDR2 SVGAGI. Trimming removed 2 bases from V and 1 base from J; junction bases left unmatched: 2. This CDR3 contains 15 residues. The CDR3 here is CASSYGTVSYNEQFF. CDR3 coding DNA: TGTGCCAGCAGTTACGGGACAGTTTCCTACAATGAGCAGTTCTTC.

The chain joins TRBV27 to TRBJ2-3, with D unresolved. CDR1 and CDR2 (germline): MNHEY, SMNVEV (reference sequence). This CDR3 has 15 residues. Between the trimmed V and J ends, which lost 5 bases and 5 bases, there was a span of 17 bases. This chain's CDR3 is CASSPQSNSGDTQYF. For the CDR3, the DNA is TGTGCCAGCAGTCCGCAATCCAACTCCGGAGATACGCAGTATTTT.

V is TRBV28 and J is TRBJ1-2, with D hard to call. Between the trimmed V and J ends, which lost 3 bases and 7 bases, there was a span of 6 bases. Looked up from germline, CDR1 is MDHEN and CDR2 is SYDVKM. The CDR3 spans 11 residues. The CDR3 protein is CASSFVGGYTF. CDR3 nucleotide sequence: TGTGCCAGCAGTTTTGTCGGTGGCTACACCTTC.

The chain carries TRBV11-2 and TRBJ1-4; no definite D call. Germline CDR1 and CDR2: SGHAT and FQNNGV. The CDR3 loop spans 12 amino acids. The ends were cut back, 11 bases at V and 2 bases at J, with 9 bases in the middle. Here the CDR3 reads CAARGTNEKLFF. The CDR3 nucleotides read TGTGCCGCCCGGGGTACTAATGAAAAACTGTTTTTT.

The chain links TRBV5-1 to TRBJ2-1, with D perhaps matching TRBD1 (6 bases). This CDR3 has 12 amino acids. Germline values: CDR1 SGHRS, CDR2 YFSETQ. V lost 4 bases, J lost 8 bases, and 10 bases lay in between. CDR3 region: CASSLGTYEQFF. The CDR3 DNA follows: TGCGCCAGCAGCCTTGGGACATATGAGCAGTTCTTC.

This clone occurred a few times. V is TRBV6-5 and J is TRBJ1-2, with unresolved D. The CDR3 has 14 amino acids. Germline CDR1 is MNHEY and CDR2 is SVGAGI. V dropped 2 bases and J dropped 4 bases, with 11 bases sitting between them. The CDR3 sequence is CASSYGGSFYGYTF. In DNA, the CDR3 is TGTGCCAGCAGTTACGGCGGCAGTTTCTATGGCTACACCTTC.

The rearrangement joins TRBV6-1 to TRBJ2-7; D might be TRBD2 (5 bases). V gave up 4 bases and J gave up 0 bases, with 13 bases separating them. CDR3 length: 15 amino acids. From germline, CDR1 is MNHNS and CDR2 SASEGT. The chain's CDR3 is CASSAQTTSSYEQYF. The CDR3 region has the DNA TGTGCCAGCAGTGCGCAGACTACTAGCTCCTACGAGCAGTACTTC.

This sequence joins TRBV30 and TRBJ2-7, with TRBD1 matching 8 bases. Germline CDR1 and CDR2: GTSNPN and SVGIG (reference sequence). CDR3 length equals 14 residues. J gave up 5 bases and V 0 bases, and 6 bases lay outside the gene matches. In DNA form, the CDR3 reads TGTGCCTGGAGTGTACTGACAGGGGCCCACGAGCAGTACTTC. Translation gives CAWSVLTGAHEQYF.

The chain has TRBV5-4 and TRBJ1-5, with no clear D. Trimming cost V 4 bases and J 5 bases, with 10 bases left between them. The CDR3 spans 13 residues. Per germline, CDR1 SGHNT and CDR2 YYREEE (reference sequence). The CDR3 protein is CASSLDGYQPQHF. CDR3 coding DNA: TGTGCCAGCAGCCTGGACGGTTATCAGCCCCAGCATTTT. The complete variable domain, with remaining parts taken from reference TRBV5-4 and TRBJ1-5, reads ETGVTQSPTHLIKTRGQQVTLRCSSQSGHNTVSWYQQALGQGPQFIFQYYREEENGRGNFPPRFSGLQFPNYSSELNVNALELDDSALYLCASSLDGYQPQHFGDGTRLSIL.

This sequence joins TRBV28 and TRBJ1-2, with D hard to call. Germline CDR1 is MDHEN and CDR2 is SYDVKM. Between the trimmed V and J ends, which lost 8 bases and 8 bases, there was a span of 27 bases. The CDR3 runs 16 residues. The CDR3 reads CASHPPGGLAGGGYTF. The CDR3 DNA reads as TGTGCCAGCCATCCCCCCGGTGGTCTCGCAGGTGGGGGCTACACCTTC.

V is TRBV2 and J is TRBJ2-5; perhaps TRBD1 as D (6 bases). The V end lost 6 bases, the J end lost 7 bases, and 12 bases lay between the germline ends. This CDR3 region has 12 residues. From germline, CDR1 is SNHLY and CDR2 FYNNEI. The DNA of the CDR3 is TGTGCCAGCAGCCTACAGGGTGCGACCCAGTACTTC. It encodes CASSLQGATQYF.